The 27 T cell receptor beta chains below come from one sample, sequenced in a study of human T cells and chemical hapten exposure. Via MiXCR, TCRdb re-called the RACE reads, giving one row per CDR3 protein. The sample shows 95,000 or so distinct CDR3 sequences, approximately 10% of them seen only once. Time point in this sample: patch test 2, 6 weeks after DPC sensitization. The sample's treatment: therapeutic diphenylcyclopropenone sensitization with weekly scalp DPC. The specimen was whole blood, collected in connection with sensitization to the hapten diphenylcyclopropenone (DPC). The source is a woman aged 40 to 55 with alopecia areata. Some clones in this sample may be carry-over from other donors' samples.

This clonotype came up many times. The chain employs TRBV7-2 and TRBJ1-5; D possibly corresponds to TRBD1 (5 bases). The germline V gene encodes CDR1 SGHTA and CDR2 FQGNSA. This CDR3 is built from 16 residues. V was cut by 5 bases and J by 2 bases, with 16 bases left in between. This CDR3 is CASSPEGPGGNQPQHF. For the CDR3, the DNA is TGTGCCAGCAGCCCGGAAGGTCCGGGGGGCAATCAGCCCCAGCATTTT.

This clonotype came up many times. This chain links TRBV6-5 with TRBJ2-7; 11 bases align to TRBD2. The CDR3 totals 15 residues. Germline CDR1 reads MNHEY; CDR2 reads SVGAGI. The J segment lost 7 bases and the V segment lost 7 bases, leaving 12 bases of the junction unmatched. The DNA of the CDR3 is TGTGCCAGCACTCCCTTTAGCGGGGGGGCTTGGGAGCAGTACTTC. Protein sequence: CASTPFSGGAWEQYF.

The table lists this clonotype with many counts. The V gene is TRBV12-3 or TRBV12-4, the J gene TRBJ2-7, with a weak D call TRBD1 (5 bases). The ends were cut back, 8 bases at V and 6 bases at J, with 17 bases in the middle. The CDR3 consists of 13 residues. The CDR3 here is CASRVEGAGEQYF. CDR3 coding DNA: TGTGCCAGCCGCGTCGAAGGGGCCGGCGAGCAGTACTTC.

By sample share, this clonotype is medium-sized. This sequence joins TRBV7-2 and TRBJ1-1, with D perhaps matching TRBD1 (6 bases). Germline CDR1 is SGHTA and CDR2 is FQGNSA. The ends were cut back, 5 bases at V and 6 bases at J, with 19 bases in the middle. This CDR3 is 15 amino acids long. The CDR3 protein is CASSPQGGGRPEAFF. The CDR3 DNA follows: TGTGCCAGCAGCCCCCAAGGGGGAGGGAGGCCTGAAGCTTTCTTT.

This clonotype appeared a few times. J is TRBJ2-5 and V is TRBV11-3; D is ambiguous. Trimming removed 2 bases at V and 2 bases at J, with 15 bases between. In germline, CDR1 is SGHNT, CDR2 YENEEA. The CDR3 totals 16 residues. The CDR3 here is CASSLKSGSNQETQYF. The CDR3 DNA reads TGTGCCAGCAGCTTAAAATCTGGCAGCAATCAAGAGACCCAGTACTTC.

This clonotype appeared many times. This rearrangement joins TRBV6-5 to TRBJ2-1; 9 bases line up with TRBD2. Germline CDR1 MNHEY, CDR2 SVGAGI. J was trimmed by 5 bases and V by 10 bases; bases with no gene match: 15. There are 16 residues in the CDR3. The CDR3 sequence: CATRPPLAGVHNEQFF. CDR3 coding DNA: TGTGCCACCCGACCGCCCTTAGCGGGAGTACACAATGAGCAGTTCTTC.

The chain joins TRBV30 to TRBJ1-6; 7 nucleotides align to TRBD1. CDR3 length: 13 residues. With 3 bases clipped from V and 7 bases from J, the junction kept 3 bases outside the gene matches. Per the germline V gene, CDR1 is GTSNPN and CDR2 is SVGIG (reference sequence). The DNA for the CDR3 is TGTGCCTGGAGCCCCAGGGGGAATTCACCCCTCCACTTT. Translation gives CAWSPRGNSPLHF. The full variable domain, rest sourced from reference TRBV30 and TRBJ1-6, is SQTIHQWPATLVQPVGSPLSLECTVEGTSNPNLYWYRQAAGRGLQLLFYSVGIGQISSEVPQNLSASRPQDRQFILSSKKLLLSDSGFYLCAWSPRGNSPLHFGNGTRLTVT.

CDR3 protein: CSAQGDLRGYTF. CDR3 sequence (DNA): TGCAGCGCCCAAGGCGATTTGCGCGGCTACACCTTC. The rearrangement joins TRBV29-1 to TRBJ1-2; D ambiguous. V shed 7 bases and J shed 8 bases, with 17 bases lying between them. Germline values: CDR1 SQVTM, CDR2 ANQGSEA. The CDR3 is 12 residues long.

CDR3 amino acids: CASSQRVNEKLFF. As DNA, the CDR3 is TGTGCCAGCAGCCAAAGGGTCAATGAAAAACTGTTTTTT. This rearrangement joins TRBV5-4 to TRBJ1-4; no definite D call. CDR1 is SGHNT and CDR2 is YYREEE in the germline V gene (reference sequence). V gave up 4 bases and J gave up 5 bases, with 9 bases separating them. CDR3 length equals 13 residues.

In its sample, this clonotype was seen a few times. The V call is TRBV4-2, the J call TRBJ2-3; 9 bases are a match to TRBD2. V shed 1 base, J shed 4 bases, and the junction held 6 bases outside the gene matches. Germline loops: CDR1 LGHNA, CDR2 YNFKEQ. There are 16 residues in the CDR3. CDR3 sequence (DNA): TGTGCCAGCAGCCAAGTTAATAGCGGGGGCGCAGATACGCAGTATTTT. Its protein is CASSQVNSGGADTQYF.

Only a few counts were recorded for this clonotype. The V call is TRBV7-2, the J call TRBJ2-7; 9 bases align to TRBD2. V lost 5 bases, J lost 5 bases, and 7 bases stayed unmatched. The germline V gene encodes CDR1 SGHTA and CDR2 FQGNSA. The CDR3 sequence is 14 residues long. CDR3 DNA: TGTGCCAGCAGCAGGACTAGCGATGGGAACGAGCAGTACTTC. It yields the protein CASSRTSDGNEQYF.

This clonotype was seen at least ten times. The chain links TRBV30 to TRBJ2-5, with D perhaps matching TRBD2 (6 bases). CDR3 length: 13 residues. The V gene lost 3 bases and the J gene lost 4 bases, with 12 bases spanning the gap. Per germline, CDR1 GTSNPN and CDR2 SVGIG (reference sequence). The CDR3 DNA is TGTGCCTGGAGGGACCTGGGGGGAGAGACCCAGTACTTC. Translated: CAWRDLGGETQYF.

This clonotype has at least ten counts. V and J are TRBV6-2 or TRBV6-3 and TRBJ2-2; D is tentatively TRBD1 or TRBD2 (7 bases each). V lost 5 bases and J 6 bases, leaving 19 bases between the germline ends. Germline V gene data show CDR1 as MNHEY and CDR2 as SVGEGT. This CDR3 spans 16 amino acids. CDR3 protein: CASSPRGGPPPGELFF. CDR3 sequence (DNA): TGTGCCAGCAGTCCCAGGGGGGGGCCCCCCCCCGGGGAGCTGTTTTTT.

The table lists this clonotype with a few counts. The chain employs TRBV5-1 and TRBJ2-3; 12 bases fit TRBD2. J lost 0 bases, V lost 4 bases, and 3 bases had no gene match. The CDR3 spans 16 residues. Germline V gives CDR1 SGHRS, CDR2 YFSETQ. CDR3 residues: CASSKGTSGSTDTQYF. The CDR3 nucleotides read TGCGCCAGCAGCAAAGGGACTAGCGGGAGCACAGATACGCAGTATTTT.

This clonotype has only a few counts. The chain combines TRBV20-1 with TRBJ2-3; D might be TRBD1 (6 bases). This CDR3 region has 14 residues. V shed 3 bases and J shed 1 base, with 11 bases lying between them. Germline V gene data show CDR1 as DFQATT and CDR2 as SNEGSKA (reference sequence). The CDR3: CSASRGGRTDTQYF. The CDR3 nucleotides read TGCAGTGCTAGTCGTGGGGGCCGCACAGATACGCAGTATTTT.

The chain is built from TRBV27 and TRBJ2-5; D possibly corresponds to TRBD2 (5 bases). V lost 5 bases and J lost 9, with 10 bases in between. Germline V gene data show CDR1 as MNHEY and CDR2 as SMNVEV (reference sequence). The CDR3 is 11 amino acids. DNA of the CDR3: TGTGCCAGCAGTAACATGAGGGCCCAGTACTTC. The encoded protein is CASSNMRAQYF.

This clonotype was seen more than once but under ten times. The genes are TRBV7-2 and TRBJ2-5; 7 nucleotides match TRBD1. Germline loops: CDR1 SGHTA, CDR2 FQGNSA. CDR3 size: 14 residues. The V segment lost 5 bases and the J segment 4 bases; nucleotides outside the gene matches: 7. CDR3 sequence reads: CASSPLTGPETQYF. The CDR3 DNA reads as TGTGCCAGCAGCCCCCTGACAGGGCCAGAGACCCAGTACTTC.

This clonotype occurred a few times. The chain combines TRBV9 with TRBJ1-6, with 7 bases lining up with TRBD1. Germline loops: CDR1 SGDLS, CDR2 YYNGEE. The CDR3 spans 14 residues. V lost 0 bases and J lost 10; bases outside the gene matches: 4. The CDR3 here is CASSVVGTDSPLHF. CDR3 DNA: TGTGCCAGCAGCGTAGTAGGGACAGACTCACCCCTCCACTTT. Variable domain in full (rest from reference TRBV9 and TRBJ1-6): DSGVTQTPKHLITATGQRVTLRCSPRSGDLSVYWYQQSLDQGLQFLIQYYNGEERAKGNILERFSAQQFPDLHSELNLSSLELGDSALYFCASSVVGTDSPLHFGNGTRLTVT.

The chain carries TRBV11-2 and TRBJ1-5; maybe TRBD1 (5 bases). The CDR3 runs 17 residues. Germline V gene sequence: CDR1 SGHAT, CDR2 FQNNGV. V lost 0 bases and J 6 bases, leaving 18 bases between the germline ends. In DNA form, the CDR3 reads TGTGCCAGCAGCTTAGATCGGCAGGGTGTAGGTATTCAGCCCCAGCATTTT. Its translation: CASSLDRQGVGIQPQHF.

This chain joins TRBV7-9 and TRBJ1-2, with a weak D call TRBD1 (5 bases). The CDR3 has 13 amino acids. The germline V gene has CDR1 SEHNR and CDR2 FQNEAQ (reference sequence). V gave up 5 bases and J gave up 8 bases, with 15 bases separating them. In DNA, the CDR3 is TGTGCCAGCAGCCTTACATCAGGGAGCGGCTACACCTTC. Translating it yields CASSLTSGSGYTF.

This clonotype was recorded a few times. The CDR3 DNA sequence: TGTGCCAGCAGCTTGAGCGTGTCACCGACTGGATACAATGAGCAGTTCTTC. This gives the protein CASSLSVSPTGYNEQFF. The rearrangement uses TRBV11-3 and TRBJ2-1; D unresolved. The CDR3 runs to 17 residues. V was clipped by 3 bases and J by 4 bases, with 19 bases between them. Germline-derived CDR1 and CDR2 are SGHNT and YENEEA.

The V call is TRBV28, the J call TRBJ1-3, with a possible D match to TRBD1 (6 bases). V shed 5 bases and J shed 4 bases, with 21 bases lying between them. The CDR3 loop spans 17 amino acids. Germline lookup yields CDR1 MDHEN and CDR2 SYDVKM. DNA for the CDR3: TGTGCCAGCAGTCCAGCTCTACAGGGTCTAGGAGGAAACACCATATATTTT. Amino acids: CASSPALQGLGGNTIYF.

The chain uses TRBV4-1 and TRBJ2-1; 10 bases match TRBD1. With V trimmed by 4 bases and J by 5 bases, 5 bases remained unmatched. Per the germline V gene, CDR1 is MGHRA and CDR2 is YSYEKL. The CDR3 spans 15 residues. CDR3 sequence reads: CASSPGGQGDNEQFF. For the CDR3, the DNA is TGCGCCAGCAGCCCCGGAGGACAGGGGGACAATGAGCAGTTCTTC.

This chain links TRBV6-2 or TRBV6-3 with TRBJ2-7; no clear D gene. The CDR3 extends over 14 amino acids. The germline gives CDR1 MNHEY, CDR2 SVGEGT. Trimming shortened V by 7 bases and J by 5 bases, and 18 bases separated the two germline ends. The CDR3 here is CASNRMAAWDEQYF. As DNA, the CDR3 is TGTGCCAGCAATCGAATGGCGGCCTGGGACGAGCAGTACTTC.

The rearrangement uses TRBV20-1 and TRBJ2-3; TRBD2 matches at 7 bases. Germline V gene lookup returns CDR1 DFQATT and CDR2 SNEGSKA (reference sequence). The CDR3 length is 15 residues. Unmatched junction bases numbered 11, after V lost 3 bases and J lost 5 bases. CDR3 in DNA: TGCAGTGCTAGTCCCCCAAGCGGGATGGGAGATACGCAGTATTTT. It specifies CSASPPSGMGDTQYF.

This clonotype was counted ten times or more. DNA of the CDR3: TGTGCCAGCTCACAGGAAATGAACACTGAAGCTTTCTTT. It translates to CASSQEMNTEAFF. The V and J genes are TRBV18 and TRBJ1-1; D not certain. The CDR3 extends over 13 amino acids. V lost 4 bases and J 0 bases, leaving 6 bases between the germline ends. The V gene's germline CDR1 is KGHSH and CDR2 LQKENI.

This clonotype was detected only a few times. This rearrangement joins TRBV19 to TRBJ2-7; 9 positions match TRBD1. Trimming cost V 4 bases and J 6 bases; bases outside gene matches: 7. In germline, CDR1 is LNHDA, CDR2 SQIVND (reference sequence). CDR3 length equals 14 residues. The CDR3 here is CASSNPGQGPEQYF. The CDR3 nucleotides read TGTGCCAGTAGTAACCCGGGACAGGGCCCCGAGCAGTACTTC.